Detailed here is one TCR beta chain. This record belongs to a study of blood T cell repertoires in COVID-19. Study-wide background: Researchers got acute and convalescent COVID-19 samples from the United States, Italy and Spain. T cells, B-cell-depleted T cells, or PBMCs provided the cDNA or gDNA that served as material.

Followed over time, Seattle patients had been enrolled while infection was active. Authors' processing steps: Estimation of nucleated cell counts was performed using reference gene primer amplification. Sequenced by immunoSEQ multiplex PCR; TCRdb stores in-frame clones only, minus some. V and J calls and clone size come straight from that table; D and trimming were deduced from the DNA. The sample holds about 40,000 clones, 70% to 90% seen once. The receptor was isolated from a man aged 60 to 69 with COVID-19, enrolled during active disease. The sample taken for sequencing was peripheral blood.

DNA of the CDR3: TGTGCCAGCAGAACGACAGGGAACAATGAGCAGTTCTTC. Protein product: CASRTTGNNEQFF. The V gene is TRBV6-5, the J gene TRBJ2-1; 7 nucleotides match TRBD1. J was trimmed by 5 bases and V by 6 bases; bases with no gene match: 4. Germline CDR1 reads MNHEY; CDR2 reads SVGAGI. The CDR3 runs to 13 residues.